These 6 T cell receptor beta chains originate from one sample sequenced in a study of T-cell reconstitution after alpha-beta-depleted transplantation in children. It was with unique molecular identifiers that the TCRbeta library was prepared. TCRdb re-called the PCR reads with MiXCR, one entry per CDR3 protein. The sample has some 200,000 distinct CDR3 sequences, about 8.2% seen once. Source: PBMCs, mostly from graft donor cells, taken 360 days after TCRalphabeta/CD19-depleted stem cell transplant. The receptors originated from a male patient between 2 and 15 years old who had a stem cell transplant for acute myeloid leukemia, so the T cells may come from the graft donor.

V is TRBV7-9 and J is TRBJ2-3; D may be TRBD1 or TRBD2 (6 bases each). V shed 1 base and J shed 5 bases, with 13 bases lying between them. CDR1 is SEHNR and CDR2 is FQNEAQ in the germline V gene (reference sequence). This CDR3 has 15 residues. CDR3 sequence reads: CASSLVGGQGDTQYF. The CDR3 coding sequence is TGTGCCAGCAGCTTAGTAGGGGGGCAAGGAGATACGCAGTATTTT.

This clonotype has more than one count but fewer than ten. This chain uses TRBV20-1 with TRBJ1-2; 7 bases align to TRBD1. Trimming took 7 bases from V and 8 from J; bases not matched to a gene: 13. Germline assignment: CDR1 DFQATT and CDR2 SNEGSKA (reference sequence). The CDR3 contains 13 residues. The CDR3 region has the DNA TGCAGTGGGGGGACAGTCCCAACGAGGGGCTACACCTTC. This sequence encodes CSGGTVPTRGYTF.

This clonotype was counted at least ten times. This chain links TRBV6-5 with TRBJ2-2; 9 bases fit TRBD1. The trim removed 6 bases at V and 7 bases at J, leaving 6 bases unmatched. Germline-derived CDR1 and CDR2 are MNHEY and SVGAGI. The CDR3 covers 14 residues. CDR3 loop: CASRWDRDVGELFF. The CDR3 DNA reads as TGTGCCAGCAGGTGGGACAGGGACGTCGGGGAGCTGTTTTTT.

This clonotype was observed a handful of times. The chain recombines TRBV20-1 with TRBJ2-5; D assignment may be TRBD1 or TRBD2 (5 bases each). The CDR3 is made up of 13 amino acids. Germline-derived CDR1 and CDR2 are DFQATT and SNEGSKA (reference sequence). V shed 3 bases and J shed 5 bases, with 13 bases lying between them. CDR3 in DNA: TGCAGTGCTAGTTTTGTTGGGGGTGAGACCCAGTACTTC. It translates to CSASFVGGETQYF.

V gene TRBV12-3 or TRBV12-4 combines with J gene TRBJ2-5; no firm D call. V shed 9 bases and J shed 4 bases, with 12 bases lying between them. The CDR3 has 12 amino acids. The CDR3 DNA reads TGTGCCAGTTCCCGGTGGGGAGAGACCCAGTACTTC. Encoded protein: CASSRWGETQYF.

The CDR3 nucleotides are TGCGCCAGCAGCCAAGGGACTTTCTATGAGCAGTTCTTC. Protein: CASSQGTFYEQFF. This chain uses TRBV4-1 with TRBJ2-1; tentatively, D is TRBD2 (5 bases). The CDR3 consists of 13 residues. Germline CDR1 MGHRA, CDR2 YSYEKL. V lost 1 base to trimming and J lost 8 bases, with 9 bases between them.